Listed here is a single T cell receptor beta chain. The data were taken from a study of blood T cell repertoires in COVID-19. V gave up 1 base and J gave up 0 bases, with 14 bases separating them. This CDR3 comprises 17 residues. The germline CDR1 and CDR2 sequences are LGHNT and FRNRAP. Clones were sequenced by immunoSEQ multiplex PCR, and TCRdb holds only the in-frame ones, with some missing. This repertoire shows roughly 130,000 clones, roughly 84% found once; its top ten account for roughly an eighth. The sequence was obtained from a woman between 25 and 40 years old who had recovered from COVID-19. V gene TRBV12-5 combines with J gene TRBJ2-3; D is possibly TRBD1 (6 bases). Sequencing was carried out using peripheral blood. CDR3 amino acids: CASGLGSTGPSTDTQYF. The CDR3 nucleotides read TGTGCTAGTGGTTTGGGATCTACAGGGCCTAGCACAGATACGCAGTATTTT. Filled out from reference TRBV12-5 and TRBJ2-3, the complete variable domain reads DARVTQTPRHKVTEMGQEVTMRCQPILGHNTVFWYRQTMMQGLELLAYFRNRAPLDDSGMPKDRFSAEMPDATLATLKIQPSEPRDSAVYFCASGLGSTGPSTDTQYFGPGTRLTVL.